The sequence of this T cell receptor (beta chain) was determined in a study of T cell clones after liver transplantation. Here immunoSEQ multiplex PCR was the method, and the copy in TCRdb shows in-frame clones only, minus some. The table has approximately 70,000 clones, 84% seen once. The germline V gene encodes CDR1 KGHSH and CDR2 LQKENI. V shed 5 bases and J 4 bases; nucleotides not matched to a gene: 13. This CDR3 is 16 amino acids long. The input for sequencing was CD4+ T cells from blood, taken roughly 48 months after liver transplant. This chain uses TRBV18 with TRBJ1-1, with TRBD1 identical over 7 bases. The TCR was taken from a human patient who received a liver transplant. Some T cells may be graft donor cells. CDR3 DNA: TGTGCCAGCTCATCCAAGACAGGGTTGTTGGGCACTGAAGCTTTCTTT. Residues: CASSSKTGLLGTEAFF.